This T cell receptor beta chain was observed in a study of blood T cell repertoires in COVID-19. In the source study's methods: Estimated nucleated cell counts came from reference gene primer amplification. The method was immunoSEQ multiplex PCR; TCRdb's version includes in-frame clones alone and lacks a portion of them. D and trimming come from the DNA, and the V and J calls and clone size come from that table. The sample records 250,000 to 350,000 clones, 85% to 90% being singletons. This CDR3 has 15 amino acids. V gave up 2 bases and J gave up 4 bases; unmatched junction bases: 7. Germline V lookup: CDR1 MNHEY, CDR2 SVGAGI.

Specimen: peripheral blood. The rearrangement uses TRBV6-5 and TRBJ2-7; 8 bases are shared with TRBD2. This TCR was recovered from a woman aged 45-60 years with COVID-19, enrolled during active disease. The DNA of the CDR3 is TGTGCCAGCAGTTACGGGTCGGGAGGGCCTTACGAGCAGTACTTC. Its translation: CASSYGSGGPYEQYF.